Below, 3 T cell receptor beta chains from the same sample are listed, as sequenced in a study of T cell repertoires in cytomegalovirus infection. TCRdb redid the calling of the reads with MiXCR, one entry per CDR3 protein. The data contain some 100,000 distinct CDR3 sequences, about 25% of them singletons. The source material was CD8+ T cells from PBMCs. The source of these receptors is a human donor in good health (CMV status not recorded). Some clones in this sample may be carry-over from other donors' samples.

Worth noting for this clonotype: A much bigger clone sits one base away, suggesting this may be a read error. The J gene is TRBJ2-1, the V gene TRBV10-3; the D gene is possibly TRBD2 (7 bases). Germline V gene sequence: CDR1 ENHRY, CDR2 SYGVKD. The CDR3 spans 14 residues. V dropped 10 bases and J dropped 4 bases, with 17 bases sitting between them. The CDR3 nucleotides read TGTGCCAACAGGGAGGGGGACATTTACAATGAGCAGTTCTTC. Translation: CANREGDIYNEQFF.

This clonotype was seen a handful of times. V usage is TRBV19 and J usage is TRBJ2-1; possible D gene TRBD2, 5 bases. CDR3 length equals 15 residues. Between the trimmed V and J ends, which lost 5 bases and 0 bases, there was a span of 11 bases. CDR1 LNHDA and CDR2 SQIVND come from the germline V gene (reference sequence). CDR3: CASSATISSYNEQFF. The CDR3 DNA reads TGTGCCAGTAGTGCGACTATTAGCTCCTACAATGAGCAGTTCTTC.

This clonotype was seen only a few times. The chain is built from TRBV28 and TRBJ2-7, with 9 positions matching TRBD1. The germline CDR1 and CDR2 sequences are MDHEN and SYDVKM. Trimming took 7 bases from V and 5 from J; bases not matched to a gene: 9. The CDR3 loop spans 14 amino acids. The CDR3 sequence is CASTQQGAIDEQYF. In nucleotides, the CDR3 is TGTGCCAGCACCCAACAGGGGGCGATCGACGAGCAGTACTTC.